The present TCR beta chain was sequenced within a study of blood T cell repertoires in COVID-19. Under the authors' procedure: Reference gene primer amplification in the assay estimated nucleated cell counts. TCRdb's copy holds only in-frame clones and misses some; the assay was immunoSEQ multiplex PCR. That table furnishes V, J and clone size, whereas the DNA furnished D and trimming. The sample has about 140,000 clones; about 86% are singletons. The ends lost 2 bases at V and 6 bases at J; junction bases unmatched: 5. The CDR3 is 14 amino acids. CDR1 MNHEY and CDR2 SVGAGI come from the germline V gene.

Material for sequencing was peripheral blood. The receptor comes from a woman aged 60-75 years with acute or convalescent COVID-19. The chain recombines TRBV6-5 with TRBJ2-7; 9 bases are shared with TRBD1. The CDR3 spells CASSYTGGASEQYF. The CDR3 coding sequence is TGTGCCAGCAGTTACACAGGGGGCGCATCCGAGCAGTACTTC.